The sequence of this T cell receptor (beta chain) was determined in a study of shared clonotypes between healthy human individuals. At the level of the study: Donor ages ranged 18 to 49 years: a couple of women, a few men.

Germline lookup yields CDR1 SGHAT and CDR2 FQNNGV. Trimming removed 6 bases at V and 5 bases at J, with 13 bases between. The CDR3 is made up of 13 amino acids. Using immunoSEQ multiplex PCR, the repertoire was profiled, and TCRdb retains in-frame clones only, with some absent. Seen here are approximately 440,000 clones, roughly three quarters observed once, and the top ten hold approximately 12%. What was sequenced was PBMCs. The TCR sequence derives from a woman aged 40 to 50 in good health. Some clones in this sample may be carry-over from other donors' samples. The chain carries TRBV11-2 and TRBJ1-1, with unresolved D. CDR3 DNA sequence: TGTGCCAGCAGTGTAGTGTGGGGTACTGAAGCTTTCTTT. Translation: CASSVVWGTEAFF.